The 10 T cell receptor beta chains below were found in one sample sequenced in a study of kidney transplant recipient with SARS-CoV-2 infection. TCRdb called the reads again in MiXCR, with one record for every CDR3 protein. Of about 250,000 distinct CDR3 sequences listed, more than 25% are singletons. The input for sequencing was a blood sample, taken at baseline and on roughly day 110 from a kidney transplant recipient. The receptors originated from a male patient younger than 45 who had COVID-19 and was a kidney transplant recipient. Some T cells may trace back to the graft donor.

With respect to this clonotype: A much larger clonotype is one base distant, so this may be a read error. CDR3: CASRLSRSLLEQYF. The CDR3 DNA reads as TGTGCCAGCAGACTTAGCAGGAGTCTCCTCGAGCAGTACTTC. This chain links TRBV11-1 with TRBJ2-4; D is ambiguous. The J call is doubtful: the DNA matches TRBJ2-7 better. CDR3 length: 14 residues. In germline, CDR1 is SGHAT, CDR2 FQDESV (reference sequence).

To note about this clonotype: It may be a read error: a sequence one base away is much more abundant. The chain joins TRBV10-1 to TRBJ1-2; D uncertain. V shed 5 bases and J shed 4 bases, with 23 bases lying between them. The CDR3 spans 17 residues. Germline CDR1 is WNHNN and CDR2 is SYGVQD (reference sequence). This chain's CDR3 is CASSPNVRSRKTYGYTF. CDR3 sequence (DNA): TGCGCCAGCAGTCCTAATGTAAGATCGCGAAAGACCTATGGCTACACCTTC.

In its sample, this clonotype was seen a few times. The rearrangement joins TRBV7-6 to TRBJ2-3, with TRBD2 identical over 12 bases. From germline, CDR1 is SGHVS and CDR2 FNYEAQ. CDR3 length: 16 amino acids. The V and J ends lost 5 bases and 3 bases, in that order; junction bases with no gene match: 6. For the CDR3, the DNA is TGTGCCAGCAGCCAGACTAGCGGGAGTACTACAGATACGCAGTATTTT. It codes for CASSQTSGSTTDTQYF.

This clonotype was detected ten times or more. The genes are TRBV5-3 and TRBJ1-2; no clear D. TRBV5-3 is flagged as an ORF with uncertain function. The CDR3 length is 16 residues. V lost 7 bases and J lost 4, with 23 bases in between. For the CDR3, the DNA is TGTGCCAGATGTCCCCGAGTGGTGAGAAAGACCTATGGCTACACCTTC. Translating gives CARCPRVVRKTYGYTF.

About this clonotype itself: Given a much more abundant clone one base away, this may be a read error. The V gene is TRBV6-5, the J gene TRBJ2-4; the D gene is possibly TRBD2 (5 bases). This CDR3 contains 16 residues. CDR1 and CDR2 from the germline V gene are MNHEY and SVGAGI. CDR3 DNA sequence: TGTGCCAGCAGTTACTCGAAGGCGGCGGGCAAAGACATTCAGTACTTC. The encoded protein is CASSYSKAAGKDIQYF.

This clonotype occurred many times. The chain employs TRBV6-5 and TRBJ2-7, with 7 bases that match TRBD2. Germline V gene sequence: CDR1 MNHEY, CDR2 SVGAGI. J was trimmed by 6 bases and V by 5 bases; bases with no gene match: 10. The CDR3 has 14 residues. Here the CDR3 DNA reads TGTGCCAGCAGTGACCCAGCGGGAAGGACCGAGCAGTACTTC. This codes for CASSDPAGRTEQYF.

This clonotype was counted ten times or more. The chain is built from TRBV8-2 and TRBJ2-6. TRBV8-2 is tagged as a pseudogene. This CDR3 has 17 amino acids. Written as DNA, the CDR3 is TGTGGCACCACTTGCAGGATAACACAAAGTCGGGCCAACGTCCTGACTTTC. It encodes CGTTCRITQSRANVLTF.

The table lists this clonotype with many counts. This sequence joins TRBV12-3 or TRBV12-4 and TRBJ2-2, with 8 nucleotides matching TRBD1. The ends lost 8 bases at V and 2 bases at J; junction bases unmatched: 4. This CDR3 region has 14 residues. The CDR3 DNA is TGTGCCAGCTACAGGGGGTCCAACACCGGGGAGCTGTTTTTT. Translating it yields CASYRGSNTGELFF.

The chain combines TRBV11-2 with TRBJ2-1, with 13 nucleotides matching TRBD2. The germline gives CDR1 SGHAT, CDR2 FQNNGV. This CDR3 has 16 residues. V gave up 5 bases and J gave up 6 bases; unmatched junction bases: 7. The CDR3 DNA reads TGTGCCAGCAGCCGCCGACTAGCGGGGGGTCCCAATGAGCAGTTCTTC. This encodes CASSRRLAGGPNEQFF.

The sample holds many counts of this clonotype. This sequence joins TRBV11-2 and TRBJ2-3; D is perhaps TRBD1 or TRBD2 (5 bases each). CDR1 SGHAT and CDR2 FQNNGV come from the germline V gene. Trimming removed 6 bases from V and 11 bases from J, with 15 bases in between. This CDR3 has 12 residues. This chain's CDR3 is CASSPTSGQQYF. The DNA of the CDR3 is TGTGCCAGCAGTCCCACAAGCGGACAGCAGTATTTT.